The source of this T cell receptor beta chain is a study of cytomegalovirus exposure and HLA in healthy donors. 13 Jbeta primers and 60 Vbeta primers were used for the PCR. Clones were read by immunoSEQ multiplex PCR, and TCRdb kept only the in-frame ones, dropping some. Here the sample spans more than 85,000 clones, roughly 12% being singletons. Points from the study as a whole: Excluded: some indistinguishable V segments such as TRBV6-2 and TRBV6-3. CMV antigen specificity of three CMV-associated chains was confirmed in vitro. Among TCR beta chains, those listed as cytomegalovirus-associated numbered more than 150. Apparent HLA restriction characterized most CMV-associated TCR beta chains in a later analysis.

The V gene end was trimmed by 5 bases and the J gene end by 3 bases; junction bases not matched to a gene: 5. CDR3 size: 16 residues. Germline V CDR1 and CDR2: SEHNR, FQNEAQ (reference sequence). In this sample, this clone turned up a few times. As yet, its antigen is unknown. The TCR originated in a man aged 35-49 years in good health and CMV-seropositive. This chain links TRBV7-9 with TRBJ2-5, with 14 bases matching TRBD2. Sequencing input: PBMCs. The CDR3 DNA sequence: TGTGCCAGCAGCCGGCTGGGACTAGCGGGAGAAGAGACCCAGTACTTC. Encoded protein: CASSRLGLAGEETQYF.